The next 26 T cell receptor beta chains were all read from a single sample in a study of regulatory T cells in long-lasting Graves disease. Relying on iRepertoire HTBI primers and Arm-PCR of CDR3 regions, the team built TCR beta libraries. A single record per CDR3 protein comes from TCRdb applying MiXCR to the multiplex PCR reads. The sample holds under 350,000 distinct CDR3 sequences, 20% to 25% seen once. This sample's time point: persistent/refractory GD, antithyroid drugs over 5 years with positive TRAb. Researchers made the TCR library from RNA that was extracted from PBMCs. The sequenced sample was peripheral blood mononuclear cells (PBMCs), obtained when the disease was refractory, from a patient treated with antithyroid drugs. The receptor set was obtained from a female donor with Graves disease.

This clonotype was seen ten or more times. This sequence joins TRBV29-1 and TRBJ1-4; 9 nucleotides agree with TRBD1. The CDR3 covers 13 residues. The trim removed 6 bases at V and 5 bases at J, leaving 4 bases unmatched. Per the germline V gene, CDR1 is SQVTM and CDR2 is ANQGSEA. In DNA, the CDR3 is TGCAGCGTGGGGGACAGGGCCAATGAAAAACTGTTTTTT. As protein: CSVGDRANEKLFF.

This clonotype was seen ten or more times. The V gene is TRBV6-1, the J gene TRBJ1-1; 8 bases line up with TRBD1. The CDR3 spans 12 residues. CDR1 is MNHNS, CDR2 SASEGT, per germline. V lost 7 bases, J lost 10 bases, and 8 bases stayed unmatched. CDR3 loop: CASTAGGRPAFF. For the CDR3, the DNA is TGTGCCAGCACCGCAGGGGGCCGGCCAGCTTTCTTT.

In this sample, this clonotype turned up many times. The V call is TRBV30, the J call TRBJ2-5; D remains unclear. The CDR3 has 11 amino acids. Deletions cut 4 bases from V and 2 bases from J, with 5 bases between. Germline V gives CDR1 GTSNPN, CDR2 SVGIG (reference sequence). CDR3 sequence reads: CAWKRQETQYF. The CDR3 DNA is TGTGCCTGGAAACGGCAAGAGACCCAGTACTTC.

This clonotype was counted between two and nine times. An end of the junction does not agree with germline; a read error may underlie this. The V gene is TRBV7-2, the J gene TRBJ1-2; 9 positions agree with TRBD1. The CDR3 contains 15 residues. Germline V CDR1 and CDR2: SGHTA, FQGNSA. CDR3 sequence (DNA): TGTGTCAGCAGCTTACTGGGACAGGGTTACTATGGCTACACCTTC. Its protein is CVSSLLGQGYYGYTF. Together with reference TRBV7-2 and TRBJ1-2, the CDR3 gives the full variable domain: GAGVSQSPSNKVTEKGKDVELRCDPISGHTALYWYRQSLGQGLEFLIYFQGNSAPDKSGLPSDRFSAERTGGSVSTLTIQRTQQEDSAVYLCVSSLLGQGYYGYTFGSGTRLTVV.

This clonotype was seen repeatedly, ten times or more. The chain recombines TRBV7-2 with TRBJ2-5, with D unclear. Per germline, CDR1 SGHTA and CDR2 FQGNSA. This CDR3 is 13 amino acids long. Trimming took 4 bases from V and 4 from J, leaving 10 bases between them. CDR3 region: CASSSPPGETQYF. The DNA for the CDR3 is TGTGCCAGCAGCTCGCCCCCGGGAGAGACCCAGTACTTC.

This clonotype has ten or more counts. CDR3 in amino acids: CASRPGGNTGELFF. CDR3 coding DNA: TGTGCCAGCAGACCGGGGGGGAACACCGGGGAGCTGTTTTTT. This chain connects TRBV11-2 to TRBJ2-2; 7 nucleotides match TRBD2. CDR3 length: 14 residues. The trim removed 6 bases at V and 1 base at J, leaving 2 bases unmatched. Germline V CDR1 and CDR2: SGHAT, FQNNGV.

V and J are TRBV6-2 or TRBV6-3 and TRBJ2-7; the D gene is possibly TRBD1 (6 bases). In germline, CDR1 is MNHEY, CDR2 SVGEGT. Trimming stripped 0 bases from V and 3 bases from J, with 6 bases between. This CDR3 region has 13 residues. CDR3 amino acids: CASSYSTGYEQYF. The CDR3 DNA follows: TGTGCCAGCAGTTACTCGACAGGCTACGAGCAGTACTTC.

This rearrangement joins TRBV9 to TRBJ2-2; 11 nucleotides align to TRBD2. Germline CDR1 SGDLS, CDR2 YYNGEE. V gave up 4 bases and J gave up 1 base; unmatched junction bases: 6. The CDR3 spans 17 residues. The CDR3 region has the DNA TGTGCCAGCAGCCCTCAGACTAGCGGGATGAACACCGGGGAGCTGTTTTTT. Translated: CASSPQTSGMNTGELFF.

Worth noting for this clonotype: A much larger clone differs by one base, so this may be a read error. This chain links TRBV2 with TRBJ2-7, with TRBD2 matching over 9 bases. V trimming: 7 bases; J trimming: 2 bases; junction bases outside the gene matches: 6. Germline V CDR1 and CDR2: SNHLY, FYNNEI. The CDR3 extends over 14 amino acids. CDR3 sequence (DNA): TGTGCCAGCATACGGACTAGCGTTACCTACGAGCAGTACTTC. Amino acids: CASIRTSVTYEQYF. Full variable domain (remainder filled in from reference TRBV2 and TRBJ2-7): EPEVTQTPSHQVTQMGQEVILRCVPISNHLYFYWYRQILGQKVEFLVSFYNNEISEKSEIFDDQFSVERPDGSNFTLKIRSTKLEDSAMYFCASIRTSVTYEQYFGPGTRLTVT.

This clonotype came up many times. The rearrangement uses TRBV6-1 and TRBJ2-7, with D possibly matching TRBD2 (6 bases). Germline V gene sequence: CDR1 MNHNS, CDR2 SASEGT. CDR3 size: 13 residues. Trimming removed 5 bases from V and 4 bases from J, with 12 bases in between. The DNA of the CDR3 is TGTGCCAGCAGTATACGGGAGTCATACGAGCAGTACTTC. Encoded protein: CASSIRESYEQYF.

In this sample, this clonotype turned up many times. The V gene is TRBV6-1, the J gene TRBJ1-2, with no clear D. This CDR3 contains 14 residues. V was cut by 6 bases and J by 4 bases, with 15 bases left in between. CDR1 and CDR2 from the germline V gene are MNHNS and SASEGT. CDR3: CASSWKGSSYGYTF. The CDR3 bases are TGTGCCAGCAGCTGGAAAGGGAGTAGCTATGGCTACACCTTC.

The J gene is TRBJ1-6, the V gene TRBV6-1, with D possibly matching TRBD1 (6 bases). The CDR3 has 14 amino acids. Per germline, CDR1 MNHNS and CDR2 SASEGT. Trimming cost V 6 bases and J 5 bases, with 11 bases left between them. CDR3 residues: CASSSGTHNSPLHF. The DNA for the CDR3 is TGTGCCAGCAGCTCCGGGACACATAATTCACCCCTCCACTTT.

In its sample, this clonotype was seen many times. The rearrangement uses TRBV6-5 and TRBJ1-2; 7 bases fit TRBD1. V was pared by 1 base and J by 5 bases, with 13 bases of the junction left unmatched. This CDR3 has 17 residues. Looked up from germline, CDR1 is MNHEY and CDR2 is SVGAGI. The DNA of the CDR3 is TGTGCCAGCAGTTACTACTCGTCCTATAGGGGGCTGTATGGCTACACCTTC. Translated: CASSYYSSYRGLYGYTF.

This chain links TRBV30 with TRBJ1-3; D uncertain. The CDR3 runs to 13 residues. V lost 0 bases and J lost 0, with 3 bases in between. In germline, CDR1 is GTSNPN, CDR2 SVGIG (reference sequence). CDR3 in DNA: TGTGCCTGGAGTGTCAGCTCTGGAAACACCATATATTTT. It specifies CAWSVSSGNTIYF.

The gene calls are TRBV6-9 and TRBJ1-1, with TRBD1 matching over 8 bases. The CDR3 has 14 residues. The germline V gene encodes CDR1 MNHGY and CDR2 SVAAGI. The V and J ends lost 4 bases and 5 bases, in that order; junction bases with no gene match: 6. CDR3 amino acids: CASSFRGLRTEAFF. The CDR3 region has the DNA TGTGCCAGCAGTTTCAGGGGGCTGAGGACTGAAGCTTTCTTT.

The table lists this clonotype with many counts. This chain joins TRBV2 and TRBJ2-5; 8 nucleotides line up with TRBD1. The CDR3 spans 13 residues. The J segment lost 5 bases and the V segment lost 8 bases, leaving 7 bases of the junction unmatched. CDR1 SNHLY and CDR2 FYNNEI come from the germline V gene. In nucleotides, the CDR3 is TGTGCCAGCCAGGCAGGGGGCGAGGAGACCCAGTACTTC. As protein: CASQAGGEETQYF.

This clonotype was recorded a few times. The CDR3 DNA follows: TGTGCCAGCAGGGGGGAGGGATCGAGGACTGAAGCTTTCTTT. Residues: CASRGEGSRTEAFF. The chain carries TRBV6-1 and TRBJ1-1, with a weak D call TRBD1 (5 bases). V was cut by 6 bases and J by 5 bases, with 16 bases left in between. The germline gives CDR1 MNHNS, CDR2 SASEGT. The CDR3 has 14 residues.

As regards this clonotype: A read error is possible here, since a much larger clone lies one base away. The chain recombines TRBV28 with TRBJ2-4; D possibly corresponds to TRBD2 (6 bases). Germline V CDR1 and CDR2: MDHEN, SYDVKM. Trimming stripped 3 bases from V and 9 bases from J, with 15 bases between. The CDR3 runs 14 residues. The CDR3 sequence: CASSFLEGRGIQYF. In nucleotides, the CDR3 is TGTGCCAGCAGTTTTTTGGAGGGCCGGGGCATTCAGTACTTC. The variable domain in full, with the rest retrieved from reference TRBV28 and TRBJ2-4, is DVKVTQSSRYLVKRTGEKVFLECVQDMDHENMFWYRQDPGLGLRLIYFSYDVKMKEKGDIPEGYSVSREKKERFSLILESASTNQTSMYLCASSFLEGRGIQYFGAGTRLSVL.

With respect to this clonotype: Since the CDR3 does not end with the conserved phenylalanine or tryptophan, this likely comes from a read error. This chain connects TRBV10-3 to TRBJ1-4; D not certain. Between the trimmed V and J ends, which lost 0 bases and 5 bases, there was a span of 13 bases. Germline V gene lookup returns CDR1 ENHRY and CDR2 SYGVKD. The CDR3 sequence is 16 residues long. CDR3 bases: TGTGCCATCAGTGAGTCGCCGACATCCGGGAATGAAAAACTGTTTCTT. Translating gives CAISESPTSGNEKLFL.

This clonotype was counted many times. CDR3 loop: CASRRLGVDKETQYF. CDR3 nucleotides: TGTGCCAGCAGGCGTCTTGGTGTGGACAAAGAGACCCAGTACTTC. The chain couples TRBV2 to TRBJ2-5; the D gene is possibly TRBD1 (5 bases). Germline-derived CDR1 and CDR2 are SNHLY and FYNNEI. This CDR3 contains 15 residues. V was cut by 6 bases and J by 3 bases, with 17 bases left in between.

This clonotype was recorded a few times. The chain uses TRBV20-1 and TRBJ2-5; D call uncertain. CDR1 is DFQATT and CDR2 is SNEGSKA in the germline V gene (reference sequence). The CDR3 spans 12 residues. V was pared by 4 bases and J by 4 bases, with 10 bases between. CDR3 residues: CSANKELETQYF. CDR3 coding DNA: TGCAGTGCTAATAAGGAGCTAGAGACCCAGTACTTC.

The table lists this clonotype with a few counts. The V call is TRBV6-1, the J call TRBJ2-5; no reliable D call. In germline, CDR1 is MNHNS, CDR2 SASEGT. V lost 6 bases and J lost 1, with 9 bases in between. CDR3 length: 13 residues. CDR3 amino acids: CASRVSGQETQYF. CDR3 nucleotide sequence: TGTGCCAGCAGGGTATCGGGCCAAGAGACCCAGTACTTC.

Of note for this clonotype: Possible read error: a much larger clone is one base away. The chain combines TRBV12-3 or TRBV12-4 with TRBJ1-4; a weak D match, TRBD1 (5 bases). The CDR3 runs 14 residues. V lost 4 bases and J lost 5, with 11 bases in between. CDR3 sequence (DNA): TGTGCCAGCAGTTCCTCCGGGGGAAATGAAAAACTGTTTTTT. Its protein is CASSSSGGNEKLFF.

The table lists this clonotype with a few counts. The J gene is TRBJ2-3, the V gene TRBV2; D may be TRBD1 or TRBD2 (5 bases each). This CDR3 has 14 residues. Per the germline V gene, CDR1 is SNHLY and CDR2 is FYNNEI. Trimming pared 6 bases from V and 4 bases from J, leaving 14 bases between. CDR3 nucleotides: TGTGCCAGCAGGGAGGAGCAGGGTCCAGATACGCAGTATTTT. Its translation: CASREEQGPDTQYF.

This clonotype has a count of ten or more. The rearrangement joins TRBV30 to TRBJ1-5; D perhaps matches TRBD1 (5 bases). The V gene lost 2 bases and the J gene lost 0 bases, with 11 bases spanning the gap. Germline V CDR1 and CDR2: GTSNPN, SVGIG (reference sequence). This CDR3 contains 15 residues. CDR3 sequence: CAWSKGTDSNQPQHF. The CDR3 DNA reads TGTGCCTGGAGTAAGGGGACCGATAGCAATCAGCCCCAGCATTTT.

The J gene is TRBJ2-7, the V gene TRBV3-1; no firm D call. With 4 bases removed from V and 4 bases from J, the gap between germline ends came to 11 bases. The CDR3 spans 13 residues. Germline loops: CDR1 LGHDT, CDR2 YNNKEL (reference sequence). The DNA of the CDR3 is TGTGCCAGCAGCCCAAGACGCGGATACGAGCAGTACTTC. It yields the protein CASSPRRGYEQYF.